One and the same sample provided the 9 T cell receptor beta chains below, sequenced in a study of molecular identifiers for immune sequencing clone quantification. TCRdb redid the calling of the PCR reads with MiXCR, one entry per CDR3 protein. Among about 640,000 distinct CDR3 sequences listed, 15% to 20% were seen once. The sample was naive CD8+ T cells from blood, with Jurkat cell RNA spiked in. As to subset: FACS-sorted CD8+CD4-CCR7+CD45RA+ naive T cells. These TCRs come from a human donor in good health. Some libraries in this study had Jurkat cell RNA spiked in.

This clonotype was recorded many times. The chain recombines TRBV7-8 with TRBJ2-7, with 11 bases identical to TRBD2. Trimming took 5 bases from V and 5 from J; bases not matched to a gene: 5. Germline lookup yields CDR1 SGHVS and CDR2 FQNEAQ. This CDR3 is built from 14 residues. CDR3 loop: CASSPTSGGNEQYF. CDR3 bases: TGTGCCAGCAGCCCAACTAGCGGGGGTAACGAGCAGTACTTC.

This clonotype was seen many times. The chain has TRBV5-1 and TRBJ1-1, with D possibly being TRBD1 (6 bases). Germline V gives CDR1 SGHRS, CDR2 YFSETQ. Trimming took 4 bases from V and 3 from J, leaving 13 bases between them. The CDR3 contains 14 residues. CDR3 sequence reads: CASSIGGTHTEAFF. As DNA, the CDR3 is TGCGCCAGCAGCATAGGGGGGACGCACACTGAAGCTTTCTTT. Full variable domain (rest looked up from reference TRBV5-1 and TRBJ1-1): KAGVTQTPRYLIKTRGQQVTLSCSPISGHRSVSWYQQTPGQGLQFLFEYFSETQRNKGNFPGRFSGRQFSNSRSEMNVSTLELGDSALYLCASSIGGTHTEAFFGQGTRLTVV.

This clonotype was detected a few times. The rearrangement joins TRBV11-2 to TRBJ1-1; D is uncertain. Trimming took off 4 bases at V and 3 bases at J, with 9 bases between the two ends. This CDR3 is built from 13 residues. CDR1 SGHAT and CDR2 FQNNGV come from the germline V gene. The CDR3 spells CASSSPWDTEAFF. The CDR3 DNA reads TGTGCCAGCAGCTCCCCGTGGGACACTGAAGCTTTCTTT.

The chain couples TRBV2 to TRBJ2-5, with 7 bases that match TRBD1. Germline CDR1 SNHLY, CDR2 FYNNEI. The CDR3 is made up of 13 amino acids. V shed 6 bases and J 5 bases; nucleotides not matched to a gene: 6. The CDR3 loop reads CASRTTGSETQYF. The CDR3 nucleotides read TGTGCCAGCAGGACGACAGGGTCGGAGACCCAGTACTTC.

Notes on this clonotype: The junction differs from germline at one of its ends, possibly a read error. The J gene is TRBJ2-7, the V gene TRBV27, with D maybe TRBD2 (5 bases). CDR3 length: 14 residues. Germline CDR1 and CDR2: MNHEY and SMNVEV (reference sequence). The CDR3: CATSSGTDSYELYF. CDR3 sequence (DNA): TGTGCCACCTCAAGCGGCACGGACTCCTACGAGCTGTACTTC.

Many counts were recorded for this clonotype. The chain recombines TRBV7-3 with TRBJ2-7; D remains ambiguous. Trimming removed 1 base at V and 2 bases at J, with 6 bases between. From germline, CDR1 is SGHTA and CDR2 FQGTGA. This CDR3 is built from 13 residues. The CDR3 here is CASSLKGPYEQYF. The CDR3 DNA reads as TGTGCCAGCAGCTTAAAGGGTCCCTACGAGCAGTACTTC.

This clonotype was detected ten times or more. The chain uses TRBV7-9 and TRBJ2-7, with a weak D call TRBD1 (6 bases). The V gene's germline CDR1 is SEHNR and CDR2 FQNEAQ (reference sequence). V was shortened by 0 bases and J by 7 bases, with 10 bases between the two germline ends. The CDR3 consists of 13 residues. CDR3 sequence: CASSLADSFEQYF. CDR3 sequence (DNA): TGTGCCAGCAGCTTAGCGGACAGTTTTGAGCAGTACTTC.

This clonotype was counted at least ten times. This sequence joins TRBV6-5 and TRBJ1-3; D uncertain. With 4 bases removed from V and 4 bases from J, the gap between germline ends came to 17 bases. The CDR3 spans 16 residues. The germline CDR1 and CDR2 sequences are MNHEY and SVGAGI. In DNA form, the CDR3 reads TGTGCCAGCAGTTCCCCGGGAACCCATTACGGAAACACCATATATTTT. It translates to CASSSPGTHYGNTIYF.

The CDR3 sequence: CASSIQVAGELFF. In nucleotides, the CDR3 is TGTGCCAGTAGTATACAGGTGGCCGGGGAGCTGTTTTTT. The chain carries TRBV19 and TRBJ2-2; D gene unclear. The germline gives CDR1 LNHDA, CDR2 SQIVND (reference sequence). The CDR3 extends over 13 amino acids. V was cut by 2 bases and J by 6 bases, with 7 bases left in between.